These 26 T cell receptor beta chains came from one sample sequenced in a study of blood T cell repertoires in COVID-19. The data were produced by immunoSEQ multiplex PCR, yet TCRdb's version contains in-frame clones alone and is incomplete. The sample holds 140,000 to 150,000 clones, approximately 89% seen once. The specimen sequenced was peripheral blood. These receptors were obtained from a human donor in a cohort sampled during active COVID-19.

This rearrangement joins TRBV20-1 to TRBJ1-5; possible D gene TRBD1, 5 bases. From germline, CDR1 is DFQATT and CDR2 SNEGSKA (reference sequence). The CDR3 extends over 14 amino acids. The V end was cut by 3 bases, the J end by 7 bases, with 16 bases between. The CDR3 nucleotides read TGCAGTGCTAGTGCCGGGGGGTCGGAGCAGCCCCAGCATTTT. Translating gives CSASAGGSEQPQHF.

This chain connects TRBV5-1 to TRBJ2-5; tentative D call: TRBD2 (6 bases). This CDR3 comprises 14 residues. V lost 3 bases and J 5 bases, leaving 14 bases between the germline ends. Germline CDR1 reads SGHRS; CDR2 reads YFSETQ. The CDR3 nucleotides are TGCGCCAGCAGCTATGGAGGCGGGGAGGAGACCCAGTACTTC. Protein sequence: CASSYGGGEETQYF.

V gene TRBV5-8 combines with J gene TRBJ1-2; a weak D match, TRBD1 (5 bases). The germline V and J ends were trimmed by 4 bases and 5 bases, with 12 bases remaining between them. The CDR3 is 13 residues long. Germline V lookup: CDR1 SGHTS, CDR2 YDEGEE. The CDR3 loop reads CASSPTGGYGYTF. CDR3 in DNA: TGTGCCAGCAGCCCCACCGGGGGGTATGGCTACACCTTC.

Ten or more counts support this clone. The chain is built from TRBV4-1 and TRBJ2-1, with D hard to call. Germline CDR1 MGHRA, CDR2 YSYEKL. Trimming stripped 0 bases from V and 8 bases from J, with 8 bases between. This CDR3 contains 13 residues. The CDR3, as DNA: TGCGCCAGCAGCCAAGAGGGCACGGATGAGCAGTTCTTC. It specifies CASSQEGTDEQFF.

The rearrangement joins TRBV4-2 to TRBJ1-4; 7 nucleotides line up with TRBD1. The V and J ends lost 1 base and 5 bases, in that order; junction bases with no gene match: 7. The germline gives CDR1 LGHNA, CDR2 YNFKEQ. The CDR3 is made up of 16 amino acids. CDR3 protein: CASSQGPGTVNEKLFF. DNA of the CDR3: TGTGCCAGCAGCCAAGGGCCCGGGACAGTGAATGAAAAACTGTTTTTT.

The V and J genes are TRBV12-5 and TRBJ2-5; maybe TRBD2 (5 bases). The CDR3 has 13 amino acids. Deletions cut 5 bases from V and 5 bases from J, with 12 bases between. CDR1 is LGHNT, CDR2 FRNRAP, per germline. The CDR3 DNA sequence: TGTGCTAGTGGTCCTCGGGGTGGGGAGACCCAGTACTTC. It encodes CASGPRGGETQYF.

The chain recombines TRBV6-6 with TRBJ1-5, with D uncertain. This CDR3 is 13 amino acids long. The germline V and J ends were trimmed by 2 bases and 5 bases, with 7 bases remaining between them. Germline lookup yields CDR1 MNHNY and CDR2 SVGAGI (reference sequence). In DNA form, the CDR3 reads TGTGCCAGCAGTTACGGCAGTTATCAGCCCCAGCATTTT. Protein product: CASSYGSYQPQHF.

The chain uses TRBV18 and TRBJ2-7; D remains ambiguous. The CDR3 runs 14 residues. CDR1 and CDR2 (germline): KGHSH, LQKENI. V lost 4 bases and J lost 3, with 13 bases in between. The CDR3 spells CASSRAGRDYEQYF. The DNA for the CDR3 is TGTGCCAGCTCACGGGCAGGAAGAGACTACGAGCAGTACTTC. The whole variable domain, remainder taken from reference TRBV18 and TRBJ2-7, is NAGVMQNPRHLVRRRGQEARLRCSPMKGHSHVYWYRQLPEEGLKFMVYLQKENIIDESGMPKERFSAEFPKEGPSILRIQQVVRGDSAAYFCASSRAGRDYEQYFGPGTRLTVT.

CDR3 DNA sequence: TGTGCCAGCAGTTCCGCAGGGCGTCAAGGCTACACCTTC. Its translation: CASSSAGRQGYTF. The gene calls are TRBV28 and TRBJ1-2, with D possibly being TRBD1 (5 bases). CDR1 is MDHEN and CDR2 is SYDVKM in the germline V gene. The length of the CDR3 is 13 residues. V was pared by 4 bases and J by 8 bases, with 14 bases between.

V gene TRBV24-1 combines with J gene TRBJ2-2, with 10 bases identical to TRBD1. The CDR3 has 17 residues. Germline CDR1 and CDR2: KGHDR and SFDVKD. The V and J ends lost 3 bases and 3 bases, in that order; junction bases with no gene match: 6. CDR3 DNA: TGTGCCACCAGTGATGACAGGGGGCCGACCGACACCGGGGAGCTGTTTTTT. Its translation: CATSDDRGPTDTGELFF.

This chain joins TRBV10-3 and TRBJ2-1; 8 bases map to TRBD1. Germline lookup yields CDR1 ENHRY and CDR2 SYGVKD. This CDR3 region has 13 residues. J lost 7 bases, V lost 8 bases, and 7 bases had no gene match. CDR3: CAIGGTGRNEQFF. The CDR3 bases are TGTGCCATCGGCGGGACAGGCCGGAATGAGCAGTTCTTC.

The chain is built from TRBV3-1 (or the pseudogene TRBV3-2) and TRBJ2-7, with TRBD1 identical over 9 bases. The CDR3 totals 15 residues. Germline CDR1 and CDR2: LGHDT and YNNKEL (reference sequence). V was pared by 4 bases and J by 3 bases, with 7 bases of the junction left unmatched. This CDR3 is CASSPTGGLVYEQYF. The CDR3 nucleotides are TGTGCCAGCAGCCCCACAGGGGGCCTAGTCTACGAGCAGTACTTC.

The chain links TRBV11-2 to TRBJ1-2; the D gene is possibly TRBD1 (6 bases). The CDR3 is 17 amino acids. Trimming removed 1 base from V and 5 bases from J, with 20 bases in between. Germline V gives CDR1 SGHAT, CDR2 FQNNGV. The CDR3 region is CASSLAPGTSSRYGYTF. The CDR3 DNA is TGTGCCAGCAGCTTAGCCCCCGGGACATCATCTCGGTATGGCTACACCTTC. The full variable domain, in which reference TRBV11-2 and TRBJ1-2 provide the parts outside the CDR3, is EAGVAQSPRYKIIEKRQSVAFWCNPISGHATLYWYQQILGQGPKLLIQFQNNGVVDDSQLPKDRFSAERLKGVDSTLKIQPAKLEDSAVYLCASSLAPGTSSRYGYTFGSGTRLTVV.

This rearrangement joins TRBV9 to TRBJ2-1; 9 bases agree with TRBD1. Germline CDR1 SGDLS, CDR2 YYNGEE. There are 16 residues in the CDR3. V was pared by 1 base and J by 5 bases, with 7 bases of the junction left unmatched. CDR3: CASSVSFGQGNNEQFF. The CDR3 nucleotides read TGTGCCAGCAGCGTAAGTTTTGGACAGGGGAACAATGAGCAGTTCTTC.

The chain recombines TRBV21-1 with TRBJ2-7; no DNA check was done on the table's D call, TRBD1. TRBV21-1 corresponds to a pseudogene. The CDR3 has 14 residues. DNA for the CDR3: TGTGCCAGCAGCGCCGTCAGGGGTCCCTACGAGCAGTACTTC. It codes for CASSAVRGPYEQYF.

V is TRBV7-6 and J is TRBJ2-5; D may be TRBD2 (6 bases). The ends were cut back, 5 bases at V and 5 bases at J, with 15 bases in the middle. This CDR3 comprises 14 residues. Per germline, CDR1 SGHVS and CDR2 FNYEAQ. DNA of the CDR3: TGTGCCAGCAGCCCAAGACTAGGGGCGGAGACCCAGTACTTC. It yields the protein CASSPRLGAETQYF.

CDR3 residues: CASRTGRGYNSPLHF. The DNA for the CDR3 is TGTGCCAGCAGAACAGGGAGAGGGTATAATTCACCCCTCCACTTT. The rearrangement links TRBV6-5 to TRBJ1-6, with D possibly being TRBD1 (6 bases). Germline V CDR1 and CDR2: MNHEY, SVGAGI. Trimming cost V 6 bases and J 4 bases, with 13 bases left between them. The CDR3 covers 15 residues.

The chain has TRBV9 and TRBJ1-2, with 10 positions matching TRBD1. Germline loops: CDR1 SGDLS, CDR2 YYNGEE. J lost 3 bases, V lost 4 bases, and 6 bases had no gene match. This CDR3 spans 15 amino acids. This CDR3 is CASSSGQGKDYGYTF. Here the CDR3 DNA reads TGTGCCAGCAGCTCGGGACAGGGGAAAGACTATGGCTACACCTTC. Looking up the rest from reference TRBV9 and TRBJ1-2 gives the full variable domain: DSGVTQTPKHLITATGQRVTLRCSPRSGDLSVYWYQQSLDQGLQFLIQYYNGEERAKGNILERFSAQQFPDLHSELNLSSLELGDSALYFCASSSGQGKDYGYTFGSGTRLTVV.

CDR3 in DNA: TGTGCCAGCAGCCTCACAGAAGACACTGAAGCTTTCTTT. Its protein is CASSLTEDTEAFF. The gene calls are TRBV3-1 (or the pseudogene TRBV3-2) and TRBJ1-1, with D hard to call. Germline V lookup: CDR1 LGHDT, CDR2 YNNKEL (reference sequence). The V end lost 4 bases, the J end lost 3 bases, and 9 bases lay between the germline ends. The CDR3 is made up of 13 amino acids.

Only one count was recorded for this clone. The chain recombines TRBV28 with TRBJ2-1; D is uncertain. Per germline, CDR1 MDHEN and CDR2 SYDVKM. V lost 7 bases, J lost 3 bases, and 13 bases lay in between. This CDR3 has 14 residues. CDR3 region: CASTSPGLYNEQFF. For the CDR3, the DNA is TGTGCCAGCACCTCTCCCGGTCTCTACAATGAGCAGTTCTTC. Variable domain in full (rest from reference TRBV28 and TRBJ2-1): DVKVTQSSRYLVKRTGEKVFLECVQDMDHENMFWYRQDPGLGLRLIYFSYDVKMKEKGDIPEGYSVSREKKERFSLILESASTNQTSMYLCASTSPGLYNEQFFGPGTRLTVL.

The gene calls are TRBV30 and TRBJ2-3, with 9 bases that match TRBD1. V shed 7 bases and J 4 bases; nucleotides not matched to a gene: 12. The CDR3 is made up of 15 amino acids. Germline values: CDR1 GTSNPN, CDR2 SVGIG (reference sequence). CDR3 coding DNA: TGTGCCTCCACAGGGGGCGCGTCTGGTGCAGATACGCAGTATTTT. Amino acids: CASTGGASGADTQYF.

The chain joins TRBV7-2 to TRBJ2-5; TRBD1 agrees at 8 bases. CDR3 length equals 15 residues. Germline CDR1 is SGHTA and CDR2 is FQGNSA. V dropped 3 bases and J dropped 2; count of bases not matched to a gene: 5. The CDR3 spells CASSFDRGWQETQYF. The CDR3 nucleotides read TGTGCCAGCAGCTTCGACAGGGGATGGCAAGAGACCCAGTACTTC.

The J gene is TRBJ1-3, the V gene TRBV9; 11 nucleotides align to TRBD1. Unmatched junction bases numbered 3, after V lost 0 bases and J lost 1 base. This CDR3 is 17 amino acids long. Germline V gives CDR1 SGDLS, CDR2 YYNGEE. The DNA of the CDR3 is TGTGCCAGCAGCGTAGCTGGACAGGGGGCATCTGGAAACACCATATATTTT. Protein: CASSVAGQGASGNTIYF.

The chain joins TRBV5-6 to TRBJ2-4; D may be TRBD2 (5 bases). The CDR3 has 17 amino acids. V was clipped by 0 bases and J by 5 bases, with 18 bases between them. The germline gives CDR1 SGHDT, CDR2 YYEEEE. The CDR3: CASSLGPPGFEENIQYF. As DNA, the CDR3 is TGTGCCAGCAGCTTGGGACCCCCGGGGTTCGAAGAAAACATTCAGTACTTC.

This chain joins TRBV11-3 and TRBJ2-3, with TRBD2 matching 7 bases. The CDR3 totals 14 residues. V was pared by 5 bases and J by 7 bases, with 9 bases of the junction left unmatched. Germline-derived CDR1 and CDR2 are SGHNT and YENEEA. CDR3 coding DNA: TGTGCCAGCAGCACGTCCGCGGGGGTGAATACGCAGTATTTT. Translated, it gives CASSTSAGVNTQYF.

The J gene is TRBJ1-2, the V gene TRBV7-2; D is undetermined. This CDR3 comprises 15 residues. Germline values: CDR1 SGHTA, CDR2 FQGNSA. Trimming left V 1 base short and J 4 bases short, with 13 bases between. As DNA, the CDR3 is TGTGCCAGCAGCTTAGGGAGGGAGGCTGGCTATGGCTACACCTTC. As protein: CASSLGREAGYGYTF.